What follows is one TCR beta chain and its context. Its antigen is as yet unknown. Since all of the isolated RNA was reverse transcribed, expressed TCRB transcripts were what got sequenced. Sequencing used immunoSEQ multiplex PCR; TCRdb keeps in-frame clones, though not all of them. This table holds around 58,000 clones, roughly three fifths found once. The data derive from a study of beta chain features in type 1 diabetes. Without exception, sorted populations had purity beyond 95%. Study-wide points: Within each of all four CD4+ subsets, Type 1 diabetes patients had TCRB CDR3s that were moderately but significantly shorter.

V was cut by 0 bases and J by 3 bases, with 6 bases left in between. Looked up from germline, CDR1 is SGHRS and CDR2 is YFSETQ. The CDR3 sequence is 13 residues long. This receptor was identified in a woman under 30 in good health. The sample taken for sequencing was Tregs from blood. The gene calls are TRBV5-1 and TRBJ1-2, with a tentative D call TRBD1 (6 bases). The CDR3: CASSLAGDYGYTF. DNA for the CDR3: TGCGCCAGCAGCTTGGCAGGGGACTATGGCTACACCTTC.